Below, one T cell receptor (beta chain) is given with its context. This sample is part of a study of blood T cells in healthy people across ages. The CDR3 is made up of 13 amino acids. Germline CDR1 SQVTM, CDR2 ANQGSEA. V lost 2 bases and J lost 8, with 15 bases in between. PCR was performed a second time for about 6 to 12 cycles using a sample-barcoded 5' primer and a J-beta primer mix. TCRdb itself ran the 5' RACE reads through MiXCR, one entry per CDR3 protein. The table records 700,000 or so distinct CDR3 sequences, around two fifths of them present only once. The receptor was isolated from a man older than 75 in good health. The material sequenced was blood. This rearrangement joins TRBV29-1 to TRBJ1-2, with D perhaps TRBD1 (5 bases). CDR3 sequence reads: CSVEQGRAEGYTF. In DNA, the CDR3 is TGCAGCGTTGAACAGGGCAGGGCAGAAGGCTACACCTTC.